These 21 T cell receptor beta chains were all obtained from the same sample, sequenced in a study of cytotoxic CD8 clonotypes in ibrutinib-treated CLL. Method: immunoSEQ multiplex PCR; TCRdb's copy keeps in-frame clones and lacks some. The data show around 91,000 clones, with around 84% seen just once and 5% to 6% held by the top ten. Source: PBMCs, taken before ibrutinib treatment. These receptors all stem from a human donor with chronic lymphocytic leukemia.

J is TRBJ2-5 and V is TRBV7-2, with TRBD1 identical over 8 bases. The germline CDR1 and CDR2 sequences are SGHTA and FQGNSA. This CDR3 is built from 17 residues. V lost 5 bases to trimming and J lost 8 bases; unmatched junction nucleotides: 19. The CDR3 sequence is CASSPWTGTSAKGTQYF. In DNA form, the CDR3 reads TGTGCCAGCAGCCCCTGGACAGGGACCAGCGCCAAAGGAACCCAGTACTTC.

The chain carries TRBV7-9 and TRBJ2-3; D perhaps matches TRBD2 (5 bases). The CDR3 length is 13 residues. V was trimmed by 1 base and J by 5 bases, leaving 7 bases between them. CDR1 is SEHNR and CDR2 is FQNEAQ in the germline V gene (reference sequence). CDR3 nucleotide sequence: TGTGCCAGCAGCTTAGTCGCGGGAGATACGCAGTATTTT. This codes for CASSLVAGDTQYF.

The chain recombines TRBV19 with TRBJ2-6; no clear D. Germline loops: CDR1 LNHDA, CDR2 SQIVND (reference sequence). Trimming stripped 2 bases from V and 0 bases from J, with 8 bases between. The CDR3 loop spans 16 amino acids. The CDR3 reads CASSIYISSGANVLTF. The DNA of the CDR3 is TGTGCCAGTAGTATATACATCTCCTCTGGGGCCAACGTCCTGACTTTC.

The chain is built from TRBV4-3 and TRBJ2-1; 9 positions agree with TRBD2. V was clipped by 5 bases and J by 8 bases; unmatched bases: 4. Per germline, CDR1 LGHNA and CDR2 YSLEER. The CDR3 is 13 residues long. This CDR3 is CASSSIAGDEQFF. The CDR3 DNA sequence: TGCGCCAGCAGCTCCATAGCGGGAGATGAGCAGTTCTTC.

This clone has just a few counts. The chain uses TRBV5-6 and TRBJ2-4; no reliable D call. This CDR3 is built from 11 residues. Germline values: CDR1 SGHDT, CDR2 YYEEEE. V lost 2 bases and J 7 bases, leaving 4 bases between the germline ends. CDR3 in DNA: TGTGCCAGCAGCTTTGGCAACATTCAGTACTTC. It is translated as CASSFGNIQYF.

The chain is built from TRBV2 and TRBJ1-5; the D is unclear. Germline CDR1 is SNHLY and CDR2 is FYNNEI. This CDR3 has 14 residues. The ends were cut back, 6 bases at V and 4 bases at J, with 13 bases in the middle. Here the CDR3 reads CASRRGFGNQPQHF. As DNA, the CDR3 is TGTGCCAGCAGGCGAGGGTTCGGGAATCAGCCCCAGCATTTT.

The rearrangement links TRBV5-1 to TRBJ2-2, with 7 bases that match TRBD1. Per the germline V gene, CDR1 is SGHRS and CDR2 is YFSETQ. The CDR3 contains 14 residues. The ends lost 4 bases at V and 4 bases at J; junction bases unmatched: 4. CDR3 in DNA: TGCGCCAGCAGCCAGACAGGGAGCACCGGGGAGCTGTTTTTT. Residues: CASSQTGSTGELFF. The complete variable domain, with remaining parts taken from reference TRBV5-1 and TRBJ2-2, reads KAGVTQTPRYLIKTRGQQVTLSCSPISGHRSVSWYQQTPGQGLQFLFEYFSETQRNKGNFPGRFSGRQFSNSRSEMNVSTLELGDSALYLCASSQTGSTGELFFGEGSRLTVL.

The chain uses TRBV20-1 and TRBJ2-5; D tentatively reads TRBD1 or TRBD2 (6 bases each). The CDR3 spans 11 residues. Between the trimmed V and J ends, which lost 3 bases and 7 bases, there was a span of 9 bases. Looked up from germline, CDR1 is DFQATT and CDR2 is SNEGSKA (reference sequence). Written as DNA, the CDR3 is TGCAGTGCTAGTGAGGGGGGGACCCAGTACTTC. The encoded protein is CSASEGGTQYF.

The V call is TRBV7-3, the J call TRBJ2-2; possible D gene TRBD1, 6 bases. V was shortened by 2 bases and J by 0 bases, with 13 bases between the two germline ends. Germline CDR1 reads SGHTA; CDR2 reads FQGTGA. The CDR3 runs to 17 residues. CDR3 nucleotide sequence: TGTGCCAGCAGCTTACTACCAGGGGCTCCGAACACCGGGGAGCTGTTTTTT. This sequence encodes CASSLLPGAPNTGELFF.

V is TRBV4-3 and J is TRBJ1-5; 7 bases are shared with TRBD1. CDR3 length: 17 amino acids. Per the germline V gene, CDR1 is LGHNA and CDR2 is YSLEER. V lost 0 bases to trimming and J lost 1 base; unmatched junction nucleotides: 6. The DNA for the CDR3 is TGCGCCAGCAGCCAAGAGACAGGGTATCGGAGCAATCAGCCCCAGCATTTT. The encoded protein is CASSQETGYRSNQPQHF.

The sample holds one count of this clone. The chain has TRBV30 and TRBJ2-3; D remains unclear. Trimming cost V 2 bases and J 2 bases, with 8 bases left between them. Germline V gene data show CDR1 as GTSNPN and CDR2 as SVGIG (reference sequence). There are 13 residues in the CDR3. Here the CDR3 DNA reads TGTGCCTGGAGTACCAGTTACACAGATACGCAGTATTTT. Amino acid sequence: CAWSTSYTDTQYF.

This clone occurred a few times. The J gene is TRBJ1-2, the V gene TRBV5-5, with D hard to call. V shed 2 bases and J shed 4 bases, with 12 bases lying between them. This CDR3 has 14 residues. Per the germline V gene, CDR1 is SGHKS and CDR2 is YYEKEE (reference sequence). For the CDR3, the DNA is TGTGCCAGCAGCTTCGGCAGCCTTCTCTATGGCTACACCTTC. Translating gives CASSFGSLLYGYTF. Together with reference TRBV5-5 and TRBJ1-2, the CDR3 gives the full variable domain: DAGVTQSPTHLIKTRGQQVTLRCSPISGHKSVSWYQQVLGQGPQFIFQYYEKEERGRGNFPDRFSARQFPNYSSELNVNALLLGDSALYLCASSFGSLLYGYTFGSGTRLTVV.

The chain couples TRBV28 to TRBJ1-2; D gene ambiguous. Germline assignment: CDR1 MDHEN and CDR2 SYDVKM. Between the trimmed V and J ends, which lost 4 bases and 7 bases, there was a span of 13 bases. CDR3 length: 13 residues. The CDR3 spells CASSSWVSSGYTF. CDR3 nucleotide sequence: TGTGCCAGCAGTTCATGGGTTTCGAGTGGCTACACCTTC.

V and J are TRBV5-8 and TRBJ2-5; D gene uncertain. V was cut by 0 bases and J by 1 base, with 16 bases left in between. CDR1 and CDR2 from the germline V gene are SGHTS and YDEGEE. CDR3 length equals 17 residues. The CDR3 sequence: CASSLGFQSVSQETQYF. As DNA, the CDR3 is TGTGCCAGCAGCTTGGGGTTCCAGAGCGTATCCCAAGAGACCCAGTACTTC.

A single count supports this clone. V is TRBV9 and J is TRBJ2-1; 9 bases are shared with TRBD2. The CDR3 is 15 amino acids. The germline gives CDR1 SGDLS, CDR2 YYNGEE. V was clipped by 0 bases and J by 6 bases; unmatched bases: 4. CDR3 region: CASSVVLAGVNEQFF. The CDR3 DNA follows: TGTGCCAGCAGCGTAGTACTAGCGGGTGTCAATGAGCAGTTCTTC.

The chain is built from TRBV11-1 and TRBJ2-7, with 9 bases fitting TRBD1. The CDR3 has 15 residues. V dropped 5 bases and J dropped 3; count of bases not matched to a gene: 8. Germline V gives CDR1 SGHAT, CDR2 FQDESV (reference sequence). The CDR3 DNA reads TGTGCCAGCAGCGCCGACAGGGGGTATCTCTACGAGCAGTACTTC. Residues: CASSADRGYLYEQYF.

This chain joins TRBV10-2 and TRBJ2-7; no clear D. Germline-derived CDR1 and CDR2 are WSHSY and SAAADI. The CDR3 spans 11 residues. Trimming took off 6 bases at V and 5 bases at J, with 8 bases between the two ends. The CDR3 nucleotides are TGCGCCAGCAGAGGCGGTAACGAGCAGTACTTC. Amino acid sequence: CASRGGNEQYF.

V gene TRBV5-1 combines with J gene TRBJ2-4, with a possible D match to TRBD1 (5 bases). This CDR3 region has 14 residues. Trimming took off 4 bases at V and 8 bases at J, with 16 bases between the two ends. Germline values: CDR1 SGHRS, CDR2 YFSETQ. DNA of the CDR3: TGCGCCAGCAGCCAGGGCACCCCCCTAGACATTCAGTACTTC. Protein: CASSQGTPLDIQYF. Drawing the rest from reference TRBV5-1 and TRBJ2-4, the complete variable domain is KAGVTQTPRYLIKTRGQQVTLSCSPISGHRSVSWYQQTPGQGLQFLFEYFSETQRNKGNFPGRFSGRQFSNSRSEMNVSTLELGDSALYLCASSQGTPLDIQYFGAGTRLSVL.

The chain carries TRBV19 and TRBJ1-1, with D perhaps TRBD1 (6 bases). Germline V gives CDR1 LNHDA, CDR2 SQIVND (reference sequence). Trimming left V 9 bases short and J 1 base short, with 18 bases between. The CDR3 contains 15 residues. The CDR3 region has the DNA TGTGCCAGCAGATCCGGGACACAAAGGAACACTGAAGCTTTCTTT. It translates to CASRSGTQRNTEAFF. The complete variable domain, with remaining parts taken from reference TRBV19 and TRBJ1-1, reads DGGITQSPKYLFRKEGQNVTLSCEQNLNHDAMYWYRQDPGQGLRLIYYSQIVNDFQKGDIAEGYSVSREKKESFPLTVTSAQKNPTAFYLCASRSGTQRNTEAFFGQGTRLTVV.

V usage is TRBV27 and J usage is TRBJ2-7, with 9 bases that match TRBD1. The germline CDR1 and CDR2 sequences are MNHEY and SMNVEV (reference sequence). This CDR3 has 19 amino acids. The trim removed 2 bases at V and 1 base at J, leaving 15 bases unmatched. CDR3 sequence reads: CASSLRAGTGIIYSYEQYF. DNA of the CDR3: TGTGCCAGCAGTTTAAGGGCCGGGACAGGGATTATATATTCCTACGAGCAGTACTTC.

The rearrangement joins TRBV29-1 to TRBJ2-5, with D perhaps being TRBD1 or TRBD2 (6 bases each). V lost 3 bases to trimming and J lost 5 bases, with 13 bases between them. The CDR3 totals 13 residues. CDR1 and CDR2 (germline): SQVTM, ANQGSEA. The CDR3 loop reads CSVDEQGGETQYF. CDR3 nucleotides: TGCAGCGTTGACGAACAGGGAGGCGAGACCCAGTACTTC. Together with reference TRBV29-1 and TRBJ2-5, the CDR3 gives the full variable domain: SAVISQKPSRDICQRGTSLTIQCQVDSQVTMMFWYRQQPGQSLTLIATANQGSEATYESGFVIDKFPISRPNLTFSTLTVSNMSPEDSSIYLCSVDEQGGETQYFGPGTRLLVL.